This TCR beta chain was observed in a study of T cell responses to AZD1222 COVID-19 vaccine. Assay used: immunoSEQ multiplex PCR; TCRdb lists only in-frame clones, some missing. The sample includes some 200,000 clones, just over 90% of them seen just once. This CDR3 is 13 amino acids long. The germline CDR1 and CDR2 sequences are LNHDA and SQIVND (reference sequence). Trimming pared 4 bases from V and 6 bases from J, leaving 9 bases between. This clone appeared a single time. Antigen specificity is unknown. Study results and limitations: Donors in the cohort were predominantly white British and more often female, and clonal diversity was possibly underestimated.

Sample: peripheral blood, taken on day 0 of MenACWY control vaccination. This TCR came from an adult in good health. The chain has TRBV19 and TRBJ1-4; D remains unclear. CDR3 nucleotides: TGTGCCAGTAGTACCGATTTGGATGAAAAACTGTTTTTT. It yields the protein CASSTDLDEKLFF.